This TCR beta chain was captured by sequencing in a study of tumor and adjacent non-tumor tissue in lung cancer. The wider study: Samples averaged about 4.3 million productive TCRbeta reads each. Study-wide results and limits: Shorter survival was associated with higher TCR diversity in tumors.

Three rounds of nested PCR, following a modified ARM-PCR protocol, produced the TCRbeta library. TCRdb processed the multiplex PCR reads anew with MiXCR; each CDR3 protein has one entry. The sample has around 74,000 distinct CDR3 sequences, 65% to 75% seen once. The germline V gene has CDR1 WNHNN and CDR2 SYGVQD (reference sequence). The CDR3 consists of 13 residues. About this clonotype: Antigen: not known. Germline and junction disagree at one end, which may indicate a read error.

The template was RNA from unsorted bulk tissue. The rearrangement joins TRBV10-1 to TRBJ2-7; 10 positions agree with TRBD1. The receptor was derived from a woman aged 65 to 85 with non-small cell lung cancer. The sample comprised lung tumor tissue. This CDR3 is CASSWDRGNEQYF. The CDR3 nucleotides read TGCGCCAGCAGTTGGGACAGGGGCAACGAGCAGTATTTC.